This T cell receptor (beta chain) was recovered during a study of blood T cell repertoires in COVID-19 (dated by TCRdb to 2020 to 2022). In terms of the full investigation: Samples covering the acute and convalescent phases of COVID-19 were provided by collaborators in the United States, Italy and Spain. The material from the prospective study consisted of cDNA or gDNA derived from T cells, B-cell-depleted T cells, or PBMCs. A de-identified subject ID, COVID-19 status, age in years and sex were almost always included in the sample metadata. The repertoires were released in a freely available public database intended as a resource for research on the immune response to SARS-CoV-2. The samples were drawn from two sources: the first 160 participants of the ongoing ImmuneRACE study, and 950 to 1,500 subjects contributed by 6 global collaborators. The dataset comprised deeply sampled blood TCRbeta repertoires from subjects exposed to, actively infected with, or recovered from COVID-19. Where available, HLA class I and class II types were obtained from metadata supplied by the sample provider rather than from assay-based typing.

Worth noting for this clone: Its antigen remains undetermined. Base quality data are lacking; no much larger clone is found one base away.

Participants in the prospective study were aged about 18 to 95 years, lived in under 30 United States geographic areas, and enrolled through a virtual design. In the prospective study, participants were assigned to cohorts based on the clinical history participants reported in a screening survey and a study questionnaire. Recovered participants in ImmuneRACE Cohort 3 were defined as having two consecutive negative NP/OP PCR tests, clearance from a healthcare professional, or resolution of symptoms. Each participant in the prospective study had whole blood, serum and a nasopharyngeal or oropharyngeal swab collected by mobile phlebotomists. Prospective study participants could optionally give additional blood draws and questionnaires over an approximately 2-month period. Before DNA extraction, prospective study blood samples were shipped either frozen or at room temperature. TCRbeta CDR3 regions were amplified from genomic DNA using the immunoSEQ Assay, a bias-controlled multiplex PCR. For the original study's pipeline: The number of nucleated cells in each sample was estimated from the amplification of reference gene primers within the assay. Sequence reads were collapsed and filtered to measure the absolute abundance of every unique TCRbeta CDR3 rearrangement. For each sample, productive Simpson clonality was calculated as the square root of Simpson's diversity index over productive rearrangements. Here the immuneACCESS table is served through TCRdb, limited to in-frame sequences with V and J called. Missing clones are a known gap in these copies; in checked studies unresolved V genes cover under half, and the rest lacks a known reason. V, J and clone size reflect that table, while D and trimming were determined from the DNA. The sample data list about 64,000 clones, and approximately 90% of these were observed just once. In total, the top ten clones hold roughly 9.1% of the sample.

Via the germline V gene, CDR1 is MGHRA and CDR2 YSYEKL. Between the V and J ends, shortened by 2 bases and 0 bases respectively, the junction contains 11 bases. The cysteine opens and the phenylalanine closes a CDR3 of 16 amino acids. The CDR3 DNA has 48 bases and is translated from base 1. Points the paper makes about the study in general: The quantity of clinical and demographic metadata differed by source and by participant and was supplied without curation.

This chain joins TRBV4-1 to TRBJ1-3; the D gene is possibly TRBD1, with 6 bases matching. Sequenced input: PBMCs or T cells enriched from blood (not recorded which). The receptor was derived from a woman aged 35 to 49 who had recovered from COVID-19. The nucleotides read TGCGCCAGCAGCCAACCTGACAGGAACTCTGGAAACACCATATATTTT. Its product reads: CASSQPDRNSGNTIYF.